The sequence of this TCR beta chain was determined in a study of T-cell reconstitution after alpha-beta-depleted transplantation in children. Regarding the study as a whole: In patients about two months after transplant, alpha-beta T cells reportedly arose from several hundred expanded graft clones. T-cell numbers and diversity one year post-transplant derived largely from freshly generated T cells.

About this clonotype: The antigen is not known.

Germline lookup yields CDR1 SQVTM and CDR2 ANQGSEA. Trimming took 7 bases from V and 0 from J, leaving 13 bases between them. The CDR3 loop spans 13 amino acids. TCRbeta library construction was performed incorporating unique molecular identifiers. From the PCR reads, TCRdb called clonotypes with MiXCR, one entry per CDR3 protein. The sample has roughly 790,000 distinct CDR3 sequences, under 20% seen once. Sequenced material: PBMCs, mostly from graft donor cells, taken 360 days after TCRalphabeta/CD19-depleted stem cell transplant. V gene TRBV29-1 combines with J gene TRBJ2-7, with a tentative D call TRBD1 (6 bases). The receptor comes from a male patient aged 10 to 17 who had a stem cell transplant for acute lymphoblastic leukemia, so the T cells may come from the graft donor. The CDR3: CSGKDSASYEQYF. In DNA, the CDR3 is TGCAGCGGCAAGGACAGCGCCTCCTACGAGCAGTACTTC.